Listed here are 24 T cell receptor beta chains from one sample, sequenced in a study of regulatory T cells in long-lasting Graves disease. Time point noted: newly diagnosed GD, antithyroid drugs for less than 3 months. With RNA extracted from PBMCs as input, the TCR library was made. Combining iRepertoire HTBI primers with Arm-PCR of CDR3 regions, the authors built TCR beta libraries. TCRdb recomputed calls from the multiplex PCR reads with MiXCR, one row per CDR3 protein. Here the sample spans 500,000 or so distinct CDR3 sequences, more than 15% being singletons. Another study also made use of these data, one on T cells in Graves' hyperthyroidism and ophthalmopathy.

Sequenced here: peripheral blood mononuclear cells (PBMCs), sampled at new diagnosis, from a patient treated with antithyroid drugs. These receptors came from a middle-aged woman with Graves disease.

This clonotype was seen ten or more times. J is TRBJ2-3 and V is TRBV18; possibly TRBD1 or TRBD2 for D (6 bases each). The V end lost 0 bases, the J end lost 6 bases, and 10 bases lay between the germline ends. The CDR3 contains 14 residues. Germline V gene lookup returns CDR1 KGHSH and CDR2 LQKENI. The CDR3 coding sequence is TGTGCCAGCTCACCACCCGGGGGCGGGGATACGCAGTATTTT. Protein: CASSPPGGGDTQYF.

This clonotype showed up many times. The chain couples TRBV28 to TRBJ1-2, with 10 nucleotides matching TRBD1. The CDR3 covers 15 residues. Germline V gives CDR1 MDHEN, CDR2 SYDVKM. The V and J ends lost 5 bases and 4 bases, in that order; junction bases with no gene match: 7. The CDR3 DNA follows: TGTGCCAGCAGTCCAAGGGACAGGGGCTTCTATGGCTACACCTTC. Translation gives CASSPRDRGFYGYTF.

This CDR3 reads CASSPRGSGGTDTQYF. CDR3 DNA: TGTGCCAGCAGTCCCCGGGGTAGCGGGGGTACAGATACGCAGTATTTT. The gene calls are TRBV12-3 or TRBV12-4 and TRBJ2-3; 9 positions match TRBD2. Losses at the gene ends were 5 bases for V and 3 bases for J; bases not matched to a gene: 9. The CDR3 runs 16 residues.

This clonotype appeared many times. This sequence joins TRBV3-1 and TRBJ2-4; 13 nucleotides line up with TRBD2. The germline V gene has CDR1 LGHDT and CDR2 YNNKEL (reference sequence). This CDR3 has 18 residues. The J segment lost 0 bases and the V segment lost 4 bases, leaving 6 bases of the junction unmatched. The CDR3 here is CASSPRTSGGLAKNIQYF. The DNA of the CDR3 is TGTGCCAGCAGCCCCCGGACTAGCGGGGGTCTAGCCAAAAACATTCAGTACTTC.

In its sample, this clonotype was seen many times. V usage is TRBV29-1 and J usage is TRBJ2-7; no reliable D call. Germline values: CDR1 SQVTM, CDR2 ANQGSEA. This CDR3 spans 12 amino acids. The V and J ends lost 1 base and 3 bases respectively, with 7 bases between them. As DNA, the CDR3 is TGCAGCGTTGAAGGTCAGTTCTACGAGCAGTACTTC. Translating it yields CSVEGQFYEQYF.

This clonotype was counted ten times or more. The chain is built from TRBV7-8 and TRBJ1-2, with D perhaps matching TRBD1 (6 bases). This CDR3 is 14 amino acids long. The V end was cut by 0 bases, the J end by 7 bases, with 12 bases between. CDR1 is SGHVS and CDR2 is FQNEAQ in the germline V gene. The CDR3 reads CASSLARTRGGYTF. Written as DNA, the CDR3 is TGTGCCAGCAGCTTAGCTCGGACCAGGGGTGGCTACACCTTC.

This clonotype came up many times. This sequence joins TRBV5-1 and TRBJ2-2; no clear D. CDR1 and CDR2 from the germline V gene are SGHRS and YFSETQ. This CDR3 comprises 14 residues. Trimming took 5 bases from V and 5 from J, leaving 13 bases between them. The CDR3 DNA reads as TGCGCCAGCAGATACATGCCAGAGACCGGGGAGCTGTTTTTT. Protein: CASRYMPETGELFF.

The sample holds a few counts of this clonotype. The V and J genes are TRBV4-1 and TRBJ1-5; 9 bases match TRBD1. The CDR3 consists of 16 residues. V lost 4 bases and J lost 5; bases outside the gene matches: 9. Germline CDR1 is MGHRA and CDR2 is YSYEKL. Here the CDR3 reads CASSRPGQGQDQPQHF. The CDR3 DNA is TGCGCCAGCAGCCGACCGGGACAGGGACAAGATCAGCCCCAGCATTTT.

In its sample, this clonotype was seen many times. The J gene is TRBJ2-5, the V gene TRBV5-1; tentative D call: TRBD1 (5 bases). The CDR3 runs to 14 residues. The V gene's germline CDR1 is SGHRS and CDR2 YFSETQ. V was trimmed by 2 bases and J by 2 bases, leaving 10 bases between them. The DNA for the CDR3 is TGCGCCAGCAGCTTTTCAGGGATACAAGAGACCCAGTACTTC. Its translation is CASSFSGIQETQYF.

The chain is built from TRBV7-9 and TRBJ2-7, with TRBD1 identical over 8 bases. Losses at the gene ends were 1 base for V and 7 bases for J; bases not matched to a gene: 9. The CDR3 runs to 15 residues. The germline gives CDR1 SEHNR, CDR2 FQNEAQ (reference sequence). The DNA for the CDR3 is TGTGCCAGCAGCTTAGAGAGGACAGGGAGCGGGGAGCAGTACTTC. It specifies CASSLERTGSGEQYF.

In the case of this clonotype: This clone may be a read error of a much larger clone one base away. The J gene is TRBJ1-4, the V gene TRBV18; D not certain. Germline-derived CDR1 and CDR2 are KGHSH and LQKENI. CDR3 size: 15 residues. CDR3 residues: CASSSQVTTNEELFF. The CDR3 region has the DNA TGTGCCAGCTCATCCCAAGTGACAACTAATGAAGAACTGTTTTTT. The whole variable domain, remainder taken from reference TRBV18 and TRBJ1-4, is NAGVMQNPRHLVRRRGQEARLRCSPMKGHSHVYWYRQLPEEGLKFMVYLQKENIIDESGMPKERFSAEFPKEGPSILRIQQVVRGDSAAYFCASSSQVTTNEELFFGSGTQLSVL.

A remark on this clonotype: A read error is possible here, since a much larger clone lies one base away. The CDR3 nucleotides read TGTGCCAGTAGTACCCGGACAGGTCCAGGGGCCCAGTACTTC. This encodes CASSTRTGPGAQYF. This chain joins TRBV19 and TRBJ2-5; 7 nucleotides line up with TRBD1. This CDR3 region has 14 residues. In germline, CDR1 is LNHDA, CDR2 SQIVND (reference sequence). V was pared by 4 bases and J by 9 bases, with 11 bases of the junction left unmatched.

This clonotype has a handful of counts. This chain uses TRBV25-1 with TRBJ1-1, with TRBD1 matching over 8 bases. The V and J ends lost 5 bases and 4 bases, in that order; junction bases with no gene match: 6. The germline V gene has CDR1 MGHDK and CDR2 SYGVNS. CDR3 length equals 14 residues. The CDR3 is CASSWTGLLTEAFF. CDR3 coding DNA: TGTGCCAGCAGTTGGACAGGGCTCCTCACTGAAGCTTTCTTT.

To note about this clonotype: A read error may produce the germline difference seen at one junction end. Here the CDR3 reads CASSLSQPPVAF. In nucleotides, the CDR3 is TGTGCCAGCAGTTTATCTCAGCCCCCGGTGGCCTTT. V gene TRBV28 combines with J gene TRBJ1-1; D not resolved. This CDR3 region has 12 residues. In germline, CDR1 is MDHEN, CDR2 SYDVKM. Using reference TRBV28 and TRBJ1-1 for the parts outside the CDR3, the full variable domain is DVKVTQSSRYLVKRTGEKVFLECVQDMDHENMFWYRQDPGLGLRLIYFSYDVKMKEKGDIPEGYSVSREKKERFSLILESASTNQTSMYLCASSLSQPPVAFGQGTRLTVV.

This clonotype turned up a few times. The V gene is TRBV12-5, the J gene TRBJ2-2, with 11 bases that match TRBD2. This CDR3 is built from 18 residues. The J segment lost 2 bases and the V segment lost 0 bases, leaving 5 bases of the junction unmatched. CDR1 LGHNT and CDR2 FRNRAP come from the germline V gene. Here the CDR3 reads CASGLVSLAGGNTGELFF. DNA for the CDR3: TGTGCTAGTGGTTTGGTCTCCCTAGCGGGGGGAAACACCGGGGAGCTGTTTTTT. Combining the CDR3 with reference TRBV12-5 and TRBJ2-2 gives the whole variable domain DARVTQTPRHKVTEMGQEVTMRCQPILGHNTVFWYRQTMMQGLELLAYFRNRAPLDDSGMPKDRFSAEMPDATLATLKIQPSEPRDSAVYFCASGLVSLAGGNTGELFFGEGSRLTVL.

This clonotype was recorded a few times. The J gene is TRBJ2-5, the V gene TRBV29-1; 9 nucleotides match TRBD1. CDR1 is SQVTM and CDR2 is ANQGSEA in the germline V gene. CDR3 length: 14 amino acids. The junction had 10 bases not matched to a gene; V was cut back by 6 bases and J by 5 bases. This chain's CDR3 is CSVSTGTGKETQYF. The CDR3 nucleotides are TGCAGCGTAAGCACCGGGACAGGGAAGGAGACCCAGTACTTC. Using reference TRBV29-1 and TRBJ2-5 for the parts outside the CDR3, the full variable domain is SAVISQKPSRDICQRGTSLTIQCQVDSQVTMMFWYRQQPGQSLTLIATANQGSEATYESGFVIDKFPISRPNLTFSTLTVSNMSPEDSSIYLCSVSTGTGKETQYFGPGTRLLVL.

V usage is TRBV6-1 and J usage is TRBJ2-2; 10 bases agree with TRBD2. Per the germline V gene, CDR1 is MNHNS and CDR2 is SASEGT. With 5 bases clipped from V and 6 bases from J, the junction kept 9 bases outside the gene matches. This CDR3 comprises 16 residues. The CDR3 DNA reads TGTGCCAGCAGTCGATACTCTAGCGGGGGAGCCGGGGAGCTGTTTTTT. Amino acids: CASSRYSSGGAGELFF.

This clonotype was counted only a few times. The chain recombines TRBV10-3 with TRBJ1-1, with D unclear. Germline values: CDR1 ENHRY, CDR2 SYGVKD. V gave up 6 bases and J gave up 7 bases, with 9 bases separating them. This CDR3 contains 11 residues. CDR3 bases: TGTGCCATCAGCTTAGGGAATGAAGCTTTCTTT. Its translation: CAISLGNEAFF.

The V and J genes are TRBV7-6 and TRBJ2-3, with D possibly TRBD2 on 6 matching bases. V was trimmed by 1 base and J by 0 bases, leaving 17 bases between them. The CDR3 sequence is 18 residues long. Germline lookup yields CDR1 SGHVS and CDR2 FNYEAQ. The CDR3 spells CASSLGFPSGFSTDTQYF. The CDR3, as DNA: TGTGCCAGCAGCTTAGGCTTCCCCAGCGGGTTTAGCACAGATACGCAGTATTTT.

V usage is TRBV12-3 or TRBV12-4 and J usage is TRBJ1-1, with 7 bases fitting TRBD1. The CDR3 runs 16 residues. J was trimmed by 1 base and V by 4 bases; bases with no gene match: 9. CDR3 nucleotide sequence: TGTGCCAGCAGTTCAAGTATGGGGACAGCGAACACTGAAGCTTTCTTT. It codes for CASSSSMGTANTEAFF.

This clonotype has ten or more counts. This sequence joins TRBV7-3 and TRBJ2-3; no definite D call. CDR3 size: 14 residues. V shed 5 bases and J shed 0 bases, with 9 bases lying between them. Per the germline V gene, CDR1 is SGHTA and CDR2 is FQGTGA. The CDR3 region is CASSPSDSTDTQYF. The CDR3 DNA follows: TGTGCCAGCAGCCCGTCCGACAGCACAGATACGCAGTATTTT.

This clonotype was picked up a small number of times. This chain connects TRBV25-1 to TRBJ2-3; tentatively, D is TRBD2 (5 bases). This CDR3 contains 18 residues. V lost 5 bases and J lost 3, with 24 bases in between. CDR1 MGHDK and CDR2 SYGVNS come from the germline V gene. In nucleotides, the CDR3 is TGTGCCAGCAGTCAACGCCCGGGGAAGGGTGAAGGAACAGATACGCAGTATTTT. Translating it yields CASSQRPGKGEGTDTQYF.

This clonotype has at least ten counts. The chain employs TRBV2 and TRBJ1-1, with 9 bases identical to TRBD1. V lost 10 bases and J lost 0; bases outside the gene matches: 6. The CDR3 spans 14 residues. The germline V gene has CDR1 SNHLY and CDR2 FYNNEI. The CDR3 DNA follows: TGTGCCATCGACAGGGGGGTCATGAACACTGAAGCTTTCTTT. This sequence encodes CAIDRGVMNTEAFF.

The chain has TRBV11-2 and TRBJ2-7, with unresolved D. V was clipped by 5 bases and J by 3 bases, with 8 bases between them. From germline, CDR1 is SGHAT and CDR2 FQNNGV. The CDR3 runs to 12 residues. The CDR3 DNA sequence: TGTGCCAGCAGCACCTGGGACTACGAGCAGTACTTC. It codes for CASSTWDYEQYF.